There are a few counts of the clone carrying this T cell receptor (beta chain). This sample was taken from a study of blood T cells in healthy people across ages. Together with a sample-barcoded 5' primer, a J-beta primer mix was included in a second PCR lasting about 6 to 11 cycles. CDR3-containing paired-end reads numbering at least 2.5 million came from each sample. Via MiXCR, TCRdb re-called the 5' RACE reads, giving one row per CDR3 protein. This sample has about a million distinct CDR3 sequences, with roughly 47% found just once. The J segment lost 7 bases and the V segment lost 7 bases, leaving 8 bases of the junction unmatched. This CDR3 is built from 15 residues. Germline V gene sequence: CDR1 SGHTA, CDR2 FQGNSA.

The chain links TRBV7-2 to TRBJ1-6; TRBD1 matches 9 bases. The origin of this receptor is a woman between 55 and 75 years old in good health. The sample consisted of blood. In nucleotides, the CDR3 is TGTGCCAGCAACAGAGCGGGACAGGGAAATTCACCCCTCCACTTT. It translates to CASNRAGQGNSPLHF.